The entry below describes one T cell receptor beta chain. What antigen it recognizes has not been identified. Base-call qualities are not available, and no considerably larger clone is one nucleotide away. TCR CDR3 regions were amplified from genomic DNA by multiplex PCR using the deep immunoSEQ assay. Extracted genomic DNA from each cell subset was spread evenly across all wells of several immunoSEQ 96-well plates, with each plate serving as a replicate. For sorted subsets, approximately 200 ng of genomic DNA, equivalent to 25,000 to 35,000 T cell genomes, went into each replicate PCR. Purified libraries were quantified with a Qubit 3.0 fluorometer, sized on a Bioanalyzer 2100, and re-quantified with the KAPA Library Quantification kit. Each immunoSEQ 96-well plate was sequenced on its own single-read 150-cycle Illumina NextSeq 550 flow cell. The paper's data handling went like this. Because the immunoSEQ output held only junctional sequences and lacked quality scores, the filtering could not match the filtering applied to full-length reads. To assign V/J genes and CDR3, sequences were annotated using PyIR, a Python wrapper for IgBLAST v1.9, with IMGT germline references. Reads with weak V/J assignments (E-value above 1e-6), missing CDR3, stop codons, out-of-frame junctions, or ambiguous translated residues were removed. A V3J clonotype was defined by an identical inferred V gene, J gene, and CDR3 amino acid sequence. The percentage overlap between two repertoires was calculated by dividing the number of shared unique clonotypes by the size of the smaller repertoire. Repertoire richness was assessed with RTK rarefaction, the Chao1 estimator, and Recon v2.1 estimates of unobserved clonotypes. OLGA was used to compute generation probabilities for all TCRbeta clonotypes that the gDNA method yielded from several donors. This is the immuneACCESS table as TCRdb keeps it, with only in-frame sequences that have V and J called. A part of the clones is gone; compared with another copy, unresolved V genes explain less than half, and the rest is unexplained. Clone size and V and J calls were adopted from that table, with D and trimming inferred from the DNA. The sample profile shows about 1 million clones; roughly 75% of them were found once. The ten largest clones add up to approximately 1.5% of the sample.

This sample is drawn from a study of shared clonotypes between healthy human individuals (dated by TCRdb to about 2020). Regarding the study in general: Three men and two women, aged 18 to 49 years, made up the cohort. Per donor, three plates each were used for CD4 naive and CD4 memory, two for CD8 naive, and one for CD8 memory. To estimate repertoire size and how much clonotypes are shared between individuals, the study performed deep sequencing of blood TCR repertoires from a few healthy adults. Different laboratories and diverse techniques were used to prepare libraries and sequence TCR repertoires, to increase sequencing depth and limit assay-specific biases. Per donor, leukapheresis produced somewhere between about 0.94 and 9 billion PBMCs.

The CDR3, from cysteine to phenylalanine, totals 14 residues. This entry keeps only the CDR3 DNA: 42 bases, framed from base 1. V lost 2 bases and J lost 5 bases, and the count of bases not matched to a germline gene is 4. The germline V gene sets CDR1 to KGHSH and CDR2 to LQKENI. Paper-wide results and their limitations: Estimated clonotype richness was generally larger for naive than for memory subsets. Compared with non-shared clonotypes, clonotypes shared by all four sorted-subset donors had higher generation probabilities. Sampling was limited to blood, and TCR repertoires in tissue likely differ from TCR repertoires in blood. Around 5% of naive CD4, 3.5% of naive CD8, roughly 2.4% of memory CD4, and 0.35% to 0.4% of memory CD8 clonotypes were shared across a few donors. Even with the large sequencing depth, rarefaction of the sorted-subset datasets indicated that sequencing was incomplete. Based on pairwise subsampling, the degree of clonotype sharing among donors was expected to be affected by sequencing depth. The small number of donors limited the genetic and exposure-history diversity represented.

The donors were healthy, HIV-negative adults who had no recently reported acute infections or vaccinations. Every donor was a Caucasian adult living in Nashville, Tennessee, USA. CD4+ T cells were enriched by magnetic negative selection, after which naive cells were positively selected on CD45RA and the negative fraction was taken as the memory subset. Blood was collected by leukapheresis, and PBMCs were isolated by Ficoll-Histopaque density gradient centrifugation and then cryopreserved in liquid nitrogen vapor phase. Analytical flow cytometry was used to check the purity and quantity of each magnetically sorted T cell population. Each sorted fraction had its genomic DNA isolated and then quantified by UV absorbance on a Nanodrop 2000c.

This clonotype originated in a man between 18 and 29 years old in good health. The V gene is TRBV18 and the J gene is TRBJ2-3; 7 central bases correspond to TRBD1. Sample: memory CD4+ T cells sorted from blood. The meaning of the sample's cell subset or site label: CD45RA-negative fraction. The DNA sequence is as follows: TGTGCCAGCTCACCAGACAGGGCACAAGATACGCAGTATTTT. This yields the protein CASSPDRAQDTQYF.